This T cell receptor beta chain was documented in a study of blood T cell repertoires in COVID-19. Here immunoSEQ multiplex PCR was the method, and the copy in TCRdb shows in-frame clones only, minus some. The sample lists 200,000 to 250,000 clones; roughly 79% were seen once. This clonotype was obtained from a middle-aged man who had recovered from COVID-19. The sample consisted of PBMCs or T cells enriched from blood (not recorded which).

The DNA of the CDR3 is TGTGCCAGCAGCGTAGGGAGGGGGCGCACAGATACGCAGTATTTT. Protein product: CASSVGRGRTDTQYF. The V call is TRBV9, the J call TRBJ2-3, with D tentatively TRBD1 (7 bases). Looked up from germline, CDR1 is SGDLS and CDR2 is YYNGEE. This CDR3 contains 15 residues. The V and J ends lost 0 bases and 1 base respectively, with 9 bases between them.